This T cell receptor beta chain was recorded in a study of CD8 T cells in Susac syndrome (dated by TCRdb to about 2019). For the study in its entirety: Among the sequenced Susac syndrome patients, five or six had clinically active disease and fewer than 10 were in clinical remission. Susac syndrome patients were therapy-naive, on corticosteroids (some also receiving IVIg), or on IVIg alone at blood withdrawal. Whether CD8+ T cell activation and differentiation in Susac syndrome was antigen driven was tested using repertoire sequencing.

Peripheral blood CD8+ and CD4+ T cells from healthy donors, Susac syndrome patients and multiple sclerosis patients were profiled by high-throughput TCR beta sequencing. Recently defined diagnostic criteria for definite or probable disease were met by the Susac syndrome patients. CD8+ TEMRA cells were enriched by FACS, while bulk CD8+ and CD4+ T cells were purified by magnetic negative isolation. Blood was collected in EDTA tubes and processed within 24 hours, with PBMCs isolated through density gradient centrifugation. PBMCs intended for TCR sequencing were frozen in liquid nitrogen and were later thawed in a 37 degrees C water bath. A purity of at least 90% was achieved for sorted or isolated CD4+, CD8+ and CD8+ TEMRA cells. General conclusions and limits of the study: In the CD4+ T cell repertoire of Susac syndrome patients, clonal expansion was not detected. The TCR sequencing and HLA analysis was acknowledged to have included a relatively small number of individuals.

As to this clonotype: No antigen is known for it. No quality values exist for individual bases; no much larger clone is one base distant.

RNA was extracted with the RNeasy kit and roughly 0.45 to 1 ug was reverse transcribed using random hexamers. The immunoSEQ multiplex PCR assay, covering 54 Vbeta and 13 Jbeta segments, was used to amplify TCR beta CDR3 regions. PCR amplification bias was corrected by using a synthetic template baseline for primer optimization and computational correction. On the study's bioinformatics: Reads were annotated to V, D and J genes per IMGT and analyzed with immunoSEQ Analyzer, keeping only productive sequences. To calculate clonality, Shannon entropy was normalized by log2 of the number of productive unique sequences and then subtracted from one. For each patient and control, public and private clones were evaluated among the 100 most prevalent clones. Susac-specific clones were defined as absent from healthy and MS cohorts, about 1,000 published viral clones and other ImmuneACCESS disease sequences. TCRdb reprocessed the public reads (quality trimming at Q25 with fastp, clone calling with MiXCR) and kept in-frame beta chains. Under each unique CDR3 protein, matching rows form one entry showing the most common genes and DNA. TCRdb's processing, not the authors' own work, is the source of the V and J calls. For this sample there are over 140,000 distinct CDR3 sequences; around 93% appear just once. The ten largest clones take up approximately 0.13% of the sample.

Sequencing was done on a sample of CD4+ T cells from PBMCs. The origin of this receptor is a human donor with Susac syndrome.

The CDR3 in this case is CASSSRDRGTEAFF. The DNA sequence is as follows: TGTGCCAGCAGCTCCCGGGACAGGGGGACTGAAGCTTTCTTT. This receptor chain uses TRBV7-9 and TRBJ1-1; TRBD1 agrees with 11 junctional bases. According to the germline V gene (reference sequence), CDR1 reads SEHNR and CDR2 reads FQNEAQ. The CDR3 holds 14 amino acids from the cysteine to the phenylalanine. Only the CDR3 DNA stays, 42 bases, in frame from base 1. V is trimmed back by 4 bases and J by 5 bases, and the junction contains 3 bases that no gene match accounts for.